The rows below give T cell receptor beta chains drawn from one sample of a study of shared clonotypes between healthy human individuals. Clones were sequenced by immunoSEQ multiplex PCR, and TCRdb holds only the in-frame ones, with some missing. The table shows about 1 million clones, with about 75% occurring only once. The sequenced sample was memory CD4+ T cells sorted from blood. The source of these receptors is a man in his late teens or twenties in good health. Each CDR3 is given with its conserved first and last residue. The order of the fields is clone size, J gene, V gene, D gene, CDR3 protein, CDR3 DNA. D genes are given only for firm matches. Clone sizes are given selectively: once, few, many, or a class where the clone is expanded.

few TRBJ1-1 TRBV5-6 TRBD1 CASSFVRGQTEAFF TGTGCCAGCAGCTTCGTCAGGGGGCAGACTGAAGCTTTCTTT
. TRBJ2-7 TRBV5-8 TRBD1 CASRRPGQVHYEQYF TGTGCCAGCAGGCGGCCGGGACAGGTCCACTACGAGCAGTACTTC
. TRBJ1-5 TRBV28 TRBD1 CASSGGTGRAGQPQHF TGTGCCAGCAGTGGCGGGACAGGTCGAGCGGGTCAGCCCCAGCATTTT
. TRBJ2-1 TRBV7-9 . CASSLLFLGNEQFF TGTGCCAGCAGCTTACTCTTTCTTGGGAATGAGCAGTTCTTC
once TRBJ1-4 TRBV28 TRBD1 CASRGPGQSNEKLFF TGTGCCAGCAGGGGACCGGGACAGTCTAATGAAAAACTGTTTTTT
. TRBJ2-5 TRBV18 . CASSPIAQETQYF TGTGCCAGCTCACCAATCGCCCAAGAGACCCAGTACTTC
few TRBJ1-2 TRBV2 . CASSEWQGMEYGYTF TGTGCCAGCAGTGAATGGCAGGGGATGGAGTATGGCTACACCTTC
. TRBJ2-1 TRBV9 . CASSPDPGSYNEQFF TGTGCCAGCAGCCCCGACCCGGGCTCCTACAATGAGCAGTTCTTC
. TRBJ1-2 TRBV4-3 . CASSQGWTVSRPNYGYTF TGCGCCAGCAGCCAAGGGTGGACGGTTTCAAGGCCTAACTATGGCTACACCTTC
. TRBJ2-3 TRBV7-9 . CASSLLGRGDTQYF TGTGCCAGCAGCTTATTAGGGAGAGGAGATACGCAGTATTTT
once TRBJ2-5 TRBV9 . CASSVGGTQETQYF TGTGCCAGCAGCGTGGGGGGAACCCAAGAGACCCAGTACTTC
. TRBJ2-1 TRBV5-1 . CASSLGLANYNEQFF TGCGCCAGCAGCTTGGGTCTAGCGAACTACAATGAGCAGTTCTTC
. TRBJ1-2 TRBV25-1 . CASLGQVSGYTF TGTGCCAGCTTAGGGCAAGTTAGTGGCTACACCTTC
many TRBJ1-2 TRBV20-1 . CSARIGGYTF TGCAGTGCTAGGATTGGTGGCTACACCTTC
. TRBJ2-7 TRBV7-2 TRBD2 CASSLLAGGSSYEQYF TGTGCCAGCAGCTTACTAGCGGGGGGATCCTCCTACGAGCAGTACTTC
once TRBJ2-1 TRBV12-5 TRBD2 CASGLSGSLYNEQFF TGTGCTAGTGGTCTTAGCGGGAGTCTCTACAATGAGCAGTTCTTC
. TRBJ1-2 TRBV5-6 . CASSLSRAGGYGYTF TGTGCCAGCAGCTTGAGTCGAGCGGGTGGATATGGCTACACCTTC
. TRBJ2-5 TRBV5-1 TRBD2 CASSPGTSGSQETQYF TGCGCCAGCAGCCCCGGGACTAGCGGGAGCCAAGAGACCCAGTACTTC
. TRBJ2-7 TRBV11-3 TRBD2 CASSRAGGPRYF TGTGCCAGCAGCAGAGCGGGAGGGCCACGGTACTTC
. TRBJ2-7 TRBV10-3 . CAISESGQGRYEQYF TGTGCCATCAGTGAGTCAGGGCAGGGGAGGTACGAGCAGTACTTC
. TRBJ2-7 TRBV5-4 . CASSGPWDYEQYF TGTGCCAGCAGCGGGCCTTGGGATTACGAGCAGTACTTC
. TRBJ2-5 TRBV15 TRBD2 CATSRLAGGPGKETQYF TGTGCCACCAGCAGACTAGCGGGGGGGCCGGGGAAAGAGACCCAGTACTTC
many TRBJ2-4 TRBV5-1 TRBD1 CASGPGTGSVIQYF TGCGCCAGCGGACCCGGGACAGGGAGTGTCATTCAGTACTTC
. TRBJ1-5 TRBV2 TRBD1 CASSGTGNQPQHF TGTGCCAGCAGTGGGACAGGTAATCAGCCCCAGCATTTT
. TRBJ1-1 TRBV6-5 . CASSYTGGMNTEAFF TGTGCCAGCAGTTACACGGGAGGCATGAACACTGAAGCTTTCTTT
. TRBJ1-2 TRBV27 TRBD1 CASSFLQGAGGYTF TGTGCCAGCAGTTTTCTACAGGGGGCCGGGGGCTACACCTTC
. TRBJ1-1 TRBV5-1 . CASSLEGAEAFF TGCGCCAGCAGCTTGGAGGGGGCTGAAGCTTTCTTT
. TRBJ2-5 TRBV2 TRBD2 CASSGPGGETQYF TGTGCCAGCAGTGGGCCGGGGGGGGAGACCCAGTACTTC
. TRBJ1-4 TRBV5-1 . CASSLGQGREKLFF TGCGCCAGCAGCTTGGGGCAGGGTAGAGAAAAACTGTTTTTT
few TRBJ2-2 TRBV7-2 . CASSLAQSPTPAGELFF TGTGCCAGCAGCTTAGCCCAGAGTCCTACACCCGCCGGGGAGCTGTTTTTT